One sample yielded the 7 T cell receptor beta chains listed below, sequenced in a study of blood T cell repertoires in COVID-19. The protocol was immunoSEQ multiplex PCR, while the TCRdb copy is restricted to in-frame clones and leaves out a portion. The table includes 240,000 or so clones, 86% detected once. Material for sequencing was PBMCs or T cells enriched from blood (not recorded which). The origin of the receptors is a woman between 45 and 60 years old who had recovered from COVID-19.

The V and J genes are TRBV11-2 and TRBJ1-6; D ambiguous. CDR3 length: 14 amino acids. Germline V gene sequence: CDR1 SGHAT, CDR2 FQNNGV. Trimming left V 0 bases short and J 6 bases short, with 6 bases between. The CDR3 DNA reads as TGTGCCAGCAGCTTAGATTACAGTAATTCACCCCTCCACTTT. Translated, it gives CASSLDYSNSPLHF.

The count of this clone is one. The rearrangement joins TRBV2 to TRBJ1-1; D call uncertain. Germline V gene lookup returns CDR1 SNHLY and CDR2 FYNNEI. This CDR3 comprises 10 residues. Trimming shortened V by 8 bases and J by 10 bases, and 11 bases separated the two germline ends. This CDR3 is CASLPSGAFF. The DNA of the CDR3 is TGTGCCAGCCTCCCCTCGGGAGCTTTCTTT.

J is TRBJ1-4 and V is TRBV2; maybe TRBD1 (6 bases). Trimming cost V 7 bases and J 6 bases, with 15 bases left between them. Germline CDR1 reads SNHLY; CDR2 reads FYNNEI. The CDR3 runs 14 residues. DNA for the CDR3: TGTGCCAGCAAGCTCGACAGGTCGGATGAAAAACTGTTTTTT. This gives the protein CASKLDRSDEKLFF.

This clone has only a few counts. V gene TRBV5-6 combines with J gene TRBJ2-7, with TRBD1 as a possible D gene (5 bases). Germline CDR1 is SGHDT and CDR2 is YYEEEE. The CDR3 has 12 amino acids. Trimming left V 3 bases short and J 3 bases short, with 7 bases between. CDR3 residues: CASSWQGYEQYF. CDR3 sequence (DNA): TGTGCCAGCAGCTGGCAGGGCTACGAGCAGTACTTC.

V and J are TRBV5-6 and TRBJ2-1, with TRBD1 matching 9 bases. Trimming at V came to 4 bases and at J to 3 bases, leaving 11 bases not matched to a gene. CDR3 length equals 17 residues. Germline V gene sequence: CDR1 SGHDT, CDR2 YYEEEE. CDR3 sequence reads: CASSGGGGQGLYNEQFF. As DNA, the CDR3 is TGTGCCAGCAGCGGTGGGGGTGGACAGGGGCTCTACAATGAGCAGTTCTTC.

V usage is TRBV28 and J usage is TRBJ1-3; D is unresolved. The V gene's germline CDR1 is MDHEN and CDR2 SYDVKM. V shed 2 bases and J shed 0 bases, with 11 bases lying between them. CDR3 size: 16 residues. CDR3 region: CASSLKVSGSGNTIYF. CDR3 in DNA: TGTGCCAGCAGTTTAAAGGTTTCGGGCTCTGGAAACACCATATATTTT.

This chain links TRBV18 with TRBJ1-5, with 8 positions matching TRBD1. CDR3 length: 16 residues. Germline trimming cut 5 bases from V and 0 bases from J; bases unmatched to any gene: 6. The V gene's germline CDR1 is KGHSH and CDR2 LQKENI. Here the CDR3 DNA reads TGTGCCAGCTCATCCTCGACAGGGGCTAGCAATCAGCCCCAGCATTTT. Amino acids: CASSSSTGASNQPQHF.